This T cell receptor beta chain was captured by sequencing in a study of shared clonotypes between healthy human individuals. Whole-study context: CD4 naive and CD4 memory each took three plates per donor, while CD8 naive took two and CD8 memory one.

From germline, CDR1 is GTSNPN and CDR2 SVGIG (reference sequence). The V gene lost 5 bases and the J gene lost 2 bases, with 24 bases spanning the gap. The CDR3 consists of 18 residues. Study-wide results and limits: How much donors shared clonotypes was expected to be affected by sequencing depth. With a handful of donors compared, approximately 5% of naive CD4 clonotypes were shared.

About this clone itself: What it binds is not known.

Study donors comprised healthy, HIV-negative adults devoid of recent acute infection or vaccination. Only in-frame clones appear in the TCRdb table, and some are missing; sequencing was by immunoSEQ multiplex PCR. The sample holds about 2.3 million clones, about 92% seen once. The clonotype originates from a young man in good health. Some clones in this sample may be carry-over from other donors' samples. The chain joins TRBV30 to TRBJ2-2, with TRBD1 as a possible D gene (5 bases). Sequenced material: naive CD4+ T cells from PBMCs. Subset: CD45RA+ positively selected. The CDR3 is CAWLPGQGPRKNTGELFF. Here the CDR3 DNA reads TGTGCCTGGCTCCCTGGGCAGGGCCCACGAAAAAACACCGGGGAGCTGTTTTTT.